The clone carrying this T cell receptor beta chain occurred a few times. The sample is drawn from a study of blood T cell repertoires in COVID-19. On the study more broadly: Acute and convalescent COVID-19 samples came from the United States, Italy and Spain. The analysed material was cDNA or gDNA that came from T cells, B-cell-depleted T cells, or PBMCs.

Authors' processing steps: Amplified reference gene primers provided the basis for estimating nucleated cell counts. TCRdb keeps only in-frame clones here, not all; method: immunoSEQ multiplex PCR. That table gives V, J and clone size, and the DNA gave D and trimming. Here the sample spans 150,000 to 200,000 clones, about 88% being singletons. V lost 8 bases and J lost 9, with 14 bases in between. The CDR3 is made up of 13 amino acids. Germline-derived CDR1 and CDR2 are WNHNN and SYGVQD (reference sequence). The V call is TRBV10-1, the J call TRBJ1-6, with D possibly matching TRBD1 (5 bases). This clonotype was obtained from a man between 18 and 35 years old with acute or convalescent COVID-19. Material: peripheral blood. CDR3 nucleotides: TGCGCCAGCGCCGGACAAATTGGTTCACCCCTCCACTTT. This translates into CASAGQIGSPLHF.